This paragraph reports one TCR beta chain. Amplification of TCR beta CDR3 regions used RNA transcripts. HTBI primers served in a first-round RT-PCR, which a second-round multiplex PCR followed. TCRdb re-called the multiplex PCR reads through MiXCR, storing one row per CDR3 protein. The data contain 450,000 to 600,000 distinct CDR3 sequences, about 35% of them singletons. This specimen belongs to a study of Graves' ophthalmopathy and Graves' hyperthyroidism. Other autoimmune disease, uncontrolled infection, pregnancy and lactation led to exclusion. The V gene's germline CDR1 is SGDLS and CDR2 YYNGEE. After removal of 4 bases from V and 4 bases from J, the junction contained 8 bases not matched to a gene. The CDR3 spans 15 residues.

The receptor was isolated from an adult man with Graves' hyperthyroidism. The rearrangement links TRBV9 to TRBJ2-5; TRBD1 matches at 9 bases. The sequencing input was peripheral blood or thyroid tissue (not recorded which). CDR3 coding DNA: TGTGCCAGCAGCCCGGGACAGGGACTTGTAGAGACCCAGTACTTC. Its protein product is CASSPGQGLVETQYF.